These 18 T cell receptor beta chains came from one sample sequenced in a study of identical twins. TCRdb fed the 5' RACE reads into MiXCR, producing one record per CDR3 protein. The sample shows approximately 550,000 distinct CDR3 sequences, around 24% of them seen only once. This sample also belongs to another study, concerning yellow fever vaccine responses in identical twins.

Sequencing used CD4+ T cells sorted from blood. Receptors originate from a woman aged 18-29 years in good health.

This chain joins TRBV20-1 and TRBJ2-2; 13 bases align to TRBD2. The ends lost 2 bases at V and 7 bases at J; junction bases unmatched: 13. CDR1 and CDR2 (germline): DFQATT, SNEGSKA (reference sequence). The CDR3 has 18 residues. The CDR3 DNA sequence: TGCAGTGCTAGACCAACTAGCGGGAGGGCCCTGATCAACGGGGAGCTGTTTTTT. Translation gives CSARPTSGRALINGELFF.

J is TRBJ2-7 and V is TRBV28, with D possibly TRBD2 on 6 matching bases. The CDR3 runs to 14 residues. The V and J ends lost 4 bases and 0 bases respectively, with 10 bases between them. Germline loops: CDR1 MDHEN, CDR2 SYDVKM. The CDR3 nucleotides are TGTGCCAGCAGTTCGGGACTGTACTCCTACGAGCAGTACGTC. This translates into CASSSGLYSYEQYV.

The chain uses TRBV10-3 and TRBJ2-1; D might be TRBD1 (6 bases). This CDR3 has 15 residues. Germline values: CDR1 ENHRY, CDR2 SYGVKD. V was pared by 3 bases and J by 8 bases, with 17 bases between. CDR3 residues: CAISDGTRSFYEQFF. CDR3 nucleotide sequence: TGTGCCATCAGTGATGGGACACGCAGCTTTTATGAGCAGTTCTTC.

Only a few counts were recorded for this clonotype. The genes are TRBV3-1 and TRBJ2-5; TRBD2 matches 14 bases. Germline V gene sequence: CDR1 LGHDT, CDR2 YNNKEL (reference sequence). This CDR3 comprises 17 residues. V was clipped by 1 base and J by 4 bases; unmatched bases: 5. As DNA, the CDR3 is TGTGCCAGCAGCCAAGGGTTGACTAGCGGGAGGGTAGAGACCCAGTACTTC. Protein product: CASSQGLTSGRVETQYF.

The chain combines TRBV11-2 with TRBJ2-3; 9 bases map to TRBD1. Germline assignment: CDR1 SGHAT and CDR2 FQNNGV. V dropped 5 bases and J dropped 4; count of bases not matched to a gene: 19. The length of the CDR3 is 19 residues. The CDR3 region has the DNA TGTGCCAGCAGCACACGCAACCCGGGGACAGGGAGTCCCGCAGATACGCAGTATTTT. Its protein product is CASSTRNPGTGSPADTQYF.

In this sample, this clonotype turned up once. The chain uses TRBV28 and TRBJ2-7, with TRBD1 as a possible D gene (6 bases). In germline, CDR1 is MDHEN, CDR2 SYDVKM. V was trimmed by 6 bases and J by 6 bases, leaving 12 bases between them. This CDR3 region has 12 residues. The CDR3 is CASSQTGSEQYF. The CDR3 DNA follows: TGTGCCAGCAGCCAAACAGGGTCCGAGCAGTACTTC.

The V call is TRBV10-2, the J call TRBJ2-1, with TRBD2 identical over 10 bases. The V and J ends lost 0 bases and 3 bases, in that order; junction bases with no gene match: 2. Per the germline V gene, CDR1 is WSHSY and CDR2 is SAAADI. This CDR3 spans 16 amino acids. CDR3 in amino acids: CASSESRTSGYNEQFF. In nucleotides, the CDR3 is TGCGCCAGCAGTGAGTCGAGGACTAGCGGCTACAATGAGCAGTTCTTC.

The chain is built from TRBV2 and TRBJ2-5; the D is unclear. V was trimmed by 8 bases and J by 2 bases, leaving 9 bases between them. CDR1 SNHLY and CDR2 FYNNEI come from the germline V gene. There are 12 residues in the CDR3. The CDR3 loop is CASRPLQETQYF. The CDR3 coding sequence is TGTGCCAGCCGGCCGTTACAAGAGACCCAGTACTTC.

J is TRBJ2-1 and V is TRBV4-1; the match to TRBD2 covers 7 bases. Unmatched junction bases numbered 5, after V lost 1 base and J lost 5 bases. Germline V gives CDR1 MGHRA, CDR2 YSYEKL. The CDR3 runs to 15 residues. In nucleotides, the CDR3 is TGCGCCAGCAGCCAAGGGCCTAGCGGTAACAATGAGCAGTTCTTC. Protein sequence: CASSQGPSGNNEQFF.

This clonotype was found a few times. This chain links TRBV5-1 with TRBJ1-1, with TRBD1 matching over 8 bases. Germline CDR1 reads SGHRS; CDR2 reads YFSETQ. With V trimmed by 5 bases and J by 4 bases, 7 bases remained unmatched. The CDR3 is 14 amino acids. In DNA form, the CDR3 reads TGCGCCAGCAGACCCCGGACAGGGCCCACTGAAGCTTTCTTT. It encodes CASRPRTGPTEAFF.

The chain joins TRBV29-1 to TRBJ1-4; maybe TRBD1 (5 bases). CDR1 and CDR2 from the germline V gene are SQVTM and ANQGSEA. The CDR3 extends over 13 amino acids. V was clipped by 7 bases and J by 4 bases, with 13 bases between them. CDR3 in DNA: TGCAGCGCCACGGGACCGAGTAATGAAAAACTGTTTTTT. It specifies CSATGPSNEKLFF.

This clonotype has at least ten counts. The chain links TRBV12-3 or TRBV12-4 to TRBJ2-5; D possibly corresponds to TRBD1 (6 bases). The CDR3 loop spans 15 amino acids. Trimming left V 5 bases short and J 9 bases short, with 22 bases between. CDR3 loop: CASSHSSGARDSQYF. The CDR3 DNA is TGTGCCAGCAGTCACAGCTCAGGGGCTAGAGACTCCCAGTACTTC.

There are a few counts of this clonotype. This chain uses TRBV9 with TRBJ2-5; D gene ambiguous. The CDR3 length is 14 residues. In germline, CDR1 is SGDLS, CDR2 YYNGEE. Trimming pared 0 bases from V and 3 bases from J, leaving 9 bases between. CDR3 amino acids: CASSVAFGEETQYF. CDR3 sequence (DNA): TGTGCCAGCAGCGTAGCTTTTGGGGAAGAGACCCAGTACTTC.

This clonotype was seen once. V usage is TRBV27 and J usage is TRBJ2-2; 9 bases match TRBD2. Germline trimming cut 6 bases from V and 0 bases from J; bases unmatched to any gene: 20. The CDR3 runs to 21 residues. Germline CDR1 is MNHEY and CDR2 is SMNVEV (reference sequence). CDR3: CASRQGSGDSGSSPNTGELFF. The CDR3 DNA follows: TGTGCCAGCAGGCAGGGCAGCGGGGATAGCGGGAGTTCCCCGAACACCGGGGAGCTGTTTTTT.

This clonotype was observed a few times. J is TRBJ2-3 and V is TRBV24-1; maybe TRBD1 (6 bases). Germline V gene data show CDR1 as KGHDR and CDR2 as SFDVKD. V was pared by 9 bases and J by 1 base, with 7 bases between. The CDR3 length is 12 residues. CDR3 sequence (DNA): TGTGCCACCGAGGGGGGCACAGATACGCAGTATTTT. The encoded protein is CATEGGTDTQYF.

This chain joins TRBV27 and TRBJ2-1; 10 nucleotides align to TRBD2. Germline V gene data show CDR1 as MNHEY and CDR2 as SMNVEV (reference sequence). The CDR3 extends over 16 amino acids. V was pared by 7 bases and J by 11 bases, with 17 bases of the junction left unmatched. In nucleotides, the CDR3 is TGTGCCAGCACGACCCCCTCTAGCGGGAGCTCGCGTCAGCAGTTCTTC. The encoded protein is CASTTPSSGSSRQQFF.

This clonotype appeared once. The chain carries TRBV6-1 and TRBJ2-3; either TRBD1 or TRBD2 may fit D (5 bases each). From germline, CDR1 is MNHNS and CDR2 SASEGT. The CDR3 extends over 15 amino acids. Trimming left V 3 bases short and J 1 base short, with 11 bases between. The CDR3 sequence: CASSEGPWGTDTQYF. CDR3 bases: TGTGCCAGCAGTGAGGGACCTTGGGGCACAGATACGCAGTATTTT.

The chain joins TRBV6-5 to TRBJ1-4, with TRBD1 matching 8 bases. Germline CDR1 and CDR2: MNHEY and SVGAGI. V was pared by 7 bases and J by 7 bases, with 11 bases of the junction left unmatched. The length of the CDR3 is 15 residues. The CDR3 sequence: CASISSDRGSEKLFF. CDR3 nucleotides: TGTGCCAGCATTTCCTCCGACAGGGGAAGTGAAAAACTGTTTTTT.